A single sample gave rise to the 11 T cell receptor beta chains below, sequenced in a study of blood T cell repertoires in COVID-19. Clones were sequenced by immunoSEQ multiplex PCR, and TCRdb holds only the in-frame ones, with some missing. The sample has more than 45,000 clones, roughly 87% seen once. Sequenced sample: peripheral blood. These receptors came from a human donor with active COVID-19. The donor label of this sample is uncertain.

The rearrangement links TRBV10-3 to TRBJ1-2; 8 nucleotides agree with TRBD1. The CDR3 contains 13 residues. J was trimmed by 5 bases and V by 4 bases; bases with no gene match: 3. The V gene's germline CDR1 is ENHRY and CDR2 SYGVKD. In DNA form, the CDR3 reads TGTGCCATCAGTGGACAGGGGAGTTATGGCTACACCTTC. Amino acid sequence: CAISGQGSYGYTF.

The chain couples TRBV29-1 to TRBJ2-7; tentative D call: TRBD1 (6 bases). Germline lookup yields CDR1 SQVTM and CDR2 ANQGSEA. This CDR3 contains 13 residues. V lost 7 bases, J lost 5 bases, and 18 bases lay in between. CDR3 residues: CSATSPGTNEQYF. CDR3 bases: TGCAGCGCTACCAGTCCCGGGACAAACGAGCAGTACTTC.

This chain links TRBV5-1 with TRBJ1-1; possibly TRBD1 for D (6 bases). V lost 3 bases to trimming and J lost 4 bases, with 13 bases between them. There are 14 residues in the CDR3. Germline V gene lookup returns CDR1 SGHRS and CDR2 YFSETQ. The CDR3 DNA sequence: TGCGCCAGCAGCTGGGCACAGGGTACCACTGAAGCTTTCTTT. Encoded protein: CASSWAQGTTEAFF.

The chain joins TRBV5-4 to TRBJ2-7, with TRBD2 matching 7 bases. Germline CDR1 reads SGHNT; CDR2 reads YYREEE (reference sequence). The junction had 8 bases not matched to a gene; V was cut back by 2 bases and J by 3 bases. This CDR3 has 15 residues. DNA for the CDR3: TGTGCCAGCAGCTTCGGGTTGGGAGGGCTCTACGAGCAGTACTTC. This encodes CASSFGLGGLYEQYF.

The J gene is TRBJ1-1, the V gene TRBV27; D call uncertain. The CDR3 contains 16 residues. Per the germline V gene, CDR1 is MNHEY and CDR2 is SMNVEV (reference sequence). V lost 0 bases to trimming and J lost 0 bases, with 11 bases between them. The CDR3 sequence is CASSLSSRVLNTEAFF. CDR3 bases: TGTGCCAGCAGTTTATCAAGCCGGGTTTTGAACACTGAAGCTTTCTTT.

Concerning this clone itself: At the DNA level, this CDR3 is encoded by other sequences in the same sample as well. The V gene is TRBV6-2 or TRBV6-3, the J gene TRBJ2-3; D not certain. The V gene lost 0 bases and the J gene lost 5 bases, with 3 bases spanning the gap. Germline V lookup: CDR1 MNHEY, CDR2 SVGEGT. The CDR3 loop spans 12 amino acids. CDR3 sequence (DNA): TGTGCCAGCAGTTACTCGAGAGATACGCAGTATTTT. It yields the protein CASSYSRDTQYF.

The V and J genes are TRBV10-3 and TRBJ2-6; 8 bases agree with TRBD1. The germline V gene has CDR1 ENHRY and CDR2 SYGVKD. The J segment lost 2 bases and the V segment lost 10 bases, leaving 7 bases of the junction unmatched. The CDR3 length is 15 residues. In DNA, the CDR3 is TGTGCCACCAGACAGGGGTCTACTGGGGCCAACGTCCTGACTTTC. It codes for CATRQGSTGANVLTF.

The chain is built from TRBV6-5 and TRBJ2-7; D gene unclear. The germline CDR1 and CDR2 sequences are MNHEY and SVGAGI. CDR3 length equals 13 residues. The V end was cut by 6 bases, the J end by 2 bases, with 11 bases between. The DNA for the CDR3 is TGTGCCAGCAGGCCTGACATGGCCTACGAGCAGTACTTC. It codes for CASRPDMAYEQYF.

The table lists this clone with a few counts. This chain joins TRBV4-1 and TRBJ2-5, with a tentative D call TRBD2 (6 bases). This CDR3 is 15 amino acids long. Trimming took 1 base from V and 1 from J, leaving 10 bases between them. Germline-derived CDR1 and CDR2 are MGHRA and YSYEKL. The CDR3 DNA reads as TGCGCCAGCAGCCAAGCGGGGCGGGGCCAAGAGACCCAGTACTTC. Translated: CASSQAGRGQETQYF.

The chain joins TRBV2 to TRBJ2-1, with a weak D call TRBD1 (6 bases). The CDR3 is 13 amino acids. CDR1 and CDR2 (germline): SNHLY, FYNNEI. V was trimmed by 6 bases and J by 6 bases, leaving 12 bases between them. CDR3 residues: CASRLDRTNEQFF. The DNA for the CDR3 is TGTGCCAGCAGGCTTGACAGGACCAATGAGCAGTTCTTC.

This clone came up once. The chain employs TRBV27 and TRBJ1-2; 7 nucleotides line up with TRBD1. The CDR3 has 15 residues. Unmatched junction bases numbered 9, after V lost 4 bases and J lost 4 bases. Germline-derived CDR1 and CDR2 are MNHEY and SMNVEV (reference sequence). The CDR3 region is CASSSDRVGLYGYTF. CDR3 coding DNA: TGTGCCAGCAGTTCCGACAGGGTAGGCCTCTATGGCTACACCTTC.